This TCR beta chain was obtained from a study of tumor-infiltrating lymphocytes in primary liver carcinoma. Overall study context: Every sample contained roughly 3.65 to 8 million productive TCRbeta reads, and these numbers were similar from one tissue type to another.

This clonotype was seen more than once but under ten times. Antigen unknown. With approximately 470 ng total RNA as template and a constant-region primer, TCR beta cDNA was made. Slightly modified ARM-PCR served as the procedure for the TCR beta libraries. These libraries came from three rounds of nested multiplex PCR. TRBV1-TRBV30 forward primers paired with a C-beta reverse primer were used in the first two PCR rounds, which ran approximately 10 cycles each. TCRdb reprocessed the multiplex PCR reads with MiXCR, giving one entry per CDR3 protein. The sample consists of 150,000 to 200,000 distinct CDR3 sequences, around four fifths of them appearing once. Unsorted bulk tissue of about 20-32 mg yielded co-extracted RNA and DNA. Patients underwent surgical resection for primary liver carcinoma. Study findings and constraints: Among top clones, only about 8-24% appeared in all five tumor regions.

V lost 5 bases, J lost 5 bases, and 18 bases lay in between. CDR3 length: 15 amino acids. Germline values: CDR1 SEHNR, CDR2 FQNEAQ (reference sequence). This receptor was taken from a middle-aged man with primary liver carcinoma and hepatitis B virus infection. The chain is built from TRBV7-9 and TRBJ1-1, with D unclear. The source material was tumor tissue from primary liver carcinoma. The CDR3 sequence is CASSIGIRSGTEAFF. The CDR3 bases are TGTGCCAGCAGCATTGGGATCAGGAGTGGAACTGAAGCTTTCTTT.